This TCR beta chain was documented in a study of blood T cell repertoires in COVID-19. Across the study: In each case, the material was cDNA or gDNA derived from T cells, B-cell-depleted T cells, or PBMCs.

As originally analysed: How many nucleated cells were present was estimated from reference gene primer amplification. Sequencing used immunoSEQ multiplex PCR; TCRdb keeps in-frame clones, though not all of them. That table is the source of V, J and clone size, and D and trimming were worked out from the DNA. The sample carries roughly 180,000 clones, roughly 80% recorded once. J gave up 2 bases and V 3 bases, and 11 bases lay outside the gene matches. From germline, CDR1 is SGDLS and CDR2 YYNGEE. The CDR3 is 16 residues long. Recruits, aged roughly 18 to 100 years, lived in approximately 26 US areas. Someone with COVID-19 had been met by exposed participants within 2 weeks before study entry.

Material: PBMCs or T cells enriched from blood (not recorded which). The TCR sequence derives from a man in his 60s who had been exposed to COVID-19. V is TRBV9 and J is TRBJ2-7; 7 bases match TRBD1. The CDR3 DNA reads as TGTGCCAGCAGCGCCCGACAGGGAGATAGGACCTACGAGCAGTACTTC. Translating it yields CASSARQGDRTYEQYF.